These 9 T cell receptor beta chains were sequenced from one sample in a study of post-analysis software for immune sequencing data. Study-level findings and limits: Roughly 5 TRBV segments, including TRBV5-6, TRBV5-1 and TRBV20-1, were more frequent in patients than controls.

Prepared libraries of TCR beta cDNA carried unique molecular identifiers. TCRdb recomputed calls from the PCR reads with MiXCR, one row per CDR3 protein. Among hundreds of thousands of distinct CDR3 sequences, 30% were seen once, and the ten largest hold approximately 0.55%. For these TCRs, the target antigens are not known. Sequencing input: blood. These receptors were obtained from a girl aged 10 to 17 with multiple sclerosis.

This clonotype turned up a few times. The chain recombines TRBV5-4 with TRBJ2-1; tentative D call: TRBD2 (5 bases). The V and J ends lost 0 bases and 0 bases respectively, with 10 bases between them. Germline V lookup: CDR1 SGHNT, CDR2 YYREEE (reference sequence). This CDR3 spans 16 amino acids. The CDR3 reads CASSLDSGSSYNEQFF. Written as DNA, the CDR3 is TGTGCCAGCAGCTTGGACAGCGGTAGCTCCTACAATGAGCAGTTCTTC. Looking up the rest from reference TRBV5-4 and TRBJ2-1 gives the full variable domain: ETGVTQSPTHLIKTRGQQVTLRCSSQSGHNTVSWYQQALGQGPQFIFQYYREEENGRGNFPPRFSGLQFPNYSSELNVNALELDDSALYLCASSLDSGSSYNEQFFGPGTRLTVL.

This clonotype was counted only a few times. The chain uses TRBV7-2 and TRBJ2-6; D is possibly TRBD1 or TRBD2 (5 bases each). The CDR3 is 15 amino acids. V lost 1 base and J 4 bases, leaving 8 bases between the germline ends. Germline V lookup: CDR1 SGHTA, CDR2 FQGNSA. CDR3 in amino acids: CASSLGGYGANVLTF. The CDR3 DNA follows: TGTGCCAGCAGCTTAGGGGGGTACGGGGCCAACGTCCTGACTTTC.

The rearrangement joins TRBV24-1 to TRBJ2-7; TRBD2 is a possible D gene (5 bases). Germline CDR1 reads KGHDR; CDR2 reads SFDVKD. This CDR3 is built from 14 residues. The germline V and J ends were trimmed by 3 bases and 7 bases, with 15 bases remaining between them. The CDR3 nucleotides read TGTGCCACCAGTGATACGCGGGCCGGGGATGAGCAGTACTTC. The encoded protein is CATSDTRAGDEQYF.

This clonotype was counted a few times. V is TRBV27 and J is TRBJ2-3; D uncertain. The CDR3 sequence is 15 residues long. Germline V lookup: CDR1 MNHEY, CDR2 SMNVEV (reference sequence). V was clipped by 0 bases and J by 1 base, with 8 bases between them. This chain's CDR3 is CASSLSGYGTDTQYF. The DNA of the CDR3 is TGTGCCAGCAGTTTATCGGGCTACGGCACAGATACGCAGTATTTT.

The chain is built from TRBV5-1 and TRBJ2-1; 9 nucleotides line up with TRBD2. Per the germline V gene, CDR1 is SGHRS and CDR2 is YFSETQ. The CDR3 loop spans 13 amino acids. Trimming removed 4 bases from V and 10 bases from J; junction bases left unmatched: 6. The CDR3 loop reads CASSPLAGTEQFF. In DNA, the CDR3 is TGCGCCAGCAGCCCCCTAGCGGGGACCGAGCAGTTCTTC. Looking up the rest from reference TRBV5-1 and TRBJ2-1 gives the full variable domain: KAGVTQTPRYLIKTRGQQVTLSCSPISGHRSVSWYQQTPGQGLQFLFEYFSETQRNKGNFPGRFSGRQFSNSRSEMNVSTLELGDSALYLCASSPLAGTEQFFGPGTRLTVL.

This chain connects TRBV6-5 to TRBJ1-6; 7 nucleotides agree with TRBD1. With 6 bases clipped from V and 5 bases from J, the junction kept 7 bases outside the gene matches. From germline, CDR1 is MNHEY and CDR2 SVGAGI. The CDR3 is made up of 15 amino acids. The CDR3 DNA sequence: TGTGCCAGCAGGCGACAGGGCAGTCATAATTCACCCCTCCACTTT. Residues: CASRRQGSHNSPLHF.

The chain joins TRBV20-1 to TRBJ1-5; TRBD1 is a possible D gene (6 bases). CDR1 DFQATT and CDR2 SNEGSKA come from the germline V gene (reference sequence). The germline V and J ends were trimmed by 3 bases and 6 bases, with 18 bases remaining between them. CDR3 length equals 15 residues. The CDR3 DNA sequence: TGCAGTGCTAGGCTAGTTGGGGGCGTTGGTCAGCCCCAGCATTTT. Translation: CSARLVGGVGQPQHF.

This chain connects TRBV15 to TRBJ2-3; the D gene is possibly TRBD2 (6 bases). V was cut by 1 base and J by 4 bases, with 24 bases left in between. CDR3 size: 19 residues. Germline V gene data show CDR1 as LNHNV and CDR2 as YYDKDF (reference sequence). The CDR3 DNA follows: TGTGCCACCAGCAGAGTCCCGGGACGGGCGTGGGGGGTCGCAGATACGCAGTATTTT. As protein: CATSRVPGRAWGVADTQYF. The full variable domain, its missing parts supplied by reference TRBV15 and TRBJ2-3, is DAMVIQNPRYQVTQFGKPVTLSCSQTLNHNVMYWYQQKSSQAPKLLFHYYDKDFNNEADTPDNFQSRRPNTSFCFLDIRSPGLGDTAMYLCATSRVPGRAWGVADTQYFGPGTRLTVL.

The V and J genes are TRBV24-1 and TRBJ2-5, with a weak D call TRBD2 (7 bases). CDR3 length equals 14 residues. V was trimmed by 4 bases and J by 5 bases, leaving 13 bases between them. Looked up from germline, CDR1 is KGHDR and CDR2 is SFDVKD. CDR3 protein: CATSEPGGLETQYF. CDR3 sequence (DNA): TGTGCCACCAGTGAGCCCGGGGGGCTGGAGACCCAGTACTTC.